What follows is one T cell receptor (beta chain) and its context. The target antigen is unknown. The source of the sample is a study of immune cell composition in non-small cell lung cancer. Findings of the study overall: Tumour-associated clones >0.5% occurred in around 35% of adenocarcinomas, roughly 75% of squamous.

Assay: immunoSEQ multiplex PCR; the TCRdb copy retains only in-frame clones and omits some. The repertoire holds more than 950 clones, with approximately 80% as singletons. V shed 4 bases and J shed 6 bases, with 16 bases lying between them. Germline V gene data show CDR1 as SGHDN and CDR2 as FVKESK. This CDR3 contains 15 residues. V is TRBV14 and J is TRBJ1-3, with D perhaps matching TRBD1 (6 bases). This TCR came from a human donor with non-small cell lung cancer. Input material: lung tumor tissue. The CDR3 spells CASSRAQGFENTIYF. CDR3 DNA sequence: TGTGCCAGCAGCCGGGCCCAGGGGTTTGAAAACACCATATATTTT.